This T cell receptor (beta chain) is from a study of cytomegalovirus exposure and HLA in healthy donors (dated by TCRdb to the late 2010s). General notes on the study: An earlier analysis of 587 of the donors reported roughly 300 Gb of sequence data and 95 million to 120 million unique TCR beta sequences obtained from some 200 million T cells. Roughly 300 gigabases of sequencing data and roughly 80 million unique TCR sequences made up an early release that covered fewer than 650 HLA-typed donors. Of the roughly 400 genotyped donors, over 65% fell in the genetic ancestry cluster associated with self-reported Caucasian donors. The study aimed to test whether cataloging public T cell receptors could reveal signatures of past pathogen exposure. The study profiled the T cell repertoires of some 610 subjects by immunosequencing and related them to cytomegalovirus serostatus. A separate validation cohort of 100 to 150 different subjects was used in addition to the roughly 670-subject first cohort. To predict cytomegalovirus infection status, the study brought together high-throughput TCR immunosequencing, statistical association of individual TCRs with disease status, and machine learning. To study patterns of TCR occurrence, a later analysis re-analyzed previously published TCR beta repertoires from more than 550 donors and added high-resolution HLA genotyping. In the later analysis, no new phenotypic data were used to find candidate immune exposures; instead, reliance was placed on TCR beta sequences and their occurrence across donors. An earlier analysis of several hundred of the donors applied high-throughput TCR beta sequencing to assess whether each TCR beta V gene segment acted as functional or pseudogenic. Donor age, sex, ethnicity and CMV serostatus were compiled together with the repertoire data. A later genetic analysis used genome-wide SNP genotypes for about 65% of the 666 donors, treating that subset as a discovery cohort. All discovery cohort repertoires had been generated on a single sequencing platform. HLA typing covered class I and class II loci at four-digit resolution. The number of donors typed differed by locus, with 629-630 for A, B, C, DRB1 and DQB1, roughly 520 for DQA1, nearly 610 for DPA1, and 472 for DPB1. About 5 DR-DQ haplotypes were handled as single units for association and clustering, since linkage in the cohort was strong. Across about 380 genotyped donors of the cohort, an average of about 220,000 unique TCR beta nucleotide sequences per donor were sequenced, and about a sixth of those sequences were non-productive. General study outcomes and caveats: In a later genetic analysis, a missense DCLRE1C variant was associated with V-gene and J-gene trimming of TCR beta chains, and the association was replicated in an independent cohort. Because counts were too low, seventeen rarely observed V segments, including chromosome 9 orphons, were left out of the earlier analysis of a few hundred of the donors. The presence/absence analyses assumed that sequencing depth was roughly uniform across donors, and that assumption may not be true. The classifier was reported to diagnose cytomegalovirus status with high specificity and sensitivity in both the original cohort and the validation cohort. Most TCR sequences were seen in very few donors, while some public TCRs were found in many individuals. In a later analysis, around 15,000 TCR beta sequences were associated with specific HLA alleles at a false discovery rate of 0.05. Because the 87-base-pair reads could not distinguish some IMGT-functional V segments, including TRBV6-2 and TRBV6-3, those segments were excluded. In a later analysis, TCR association rates were found to vary across HLA loci, with the most associated TCRs seen for DRB1 alleles and the fewest for HLA-C alleles. A cluster of highly shared sequence variants was judged likely to represent a technical artifact of the sequencing pipeline. According to a later analysis, most CMV-associated TCR beta chains appeared to be HLA-restricted, and the HLA associations seemed to be driven largely by CMV exposure. The cohort was sequenced for TCR beta chains only, and without alpha or paired-chain data the features that could be detected were limited. When HLA alleles, especially DR and DQ, strongly co-occurred, attributing TCR associations to individual alleles was difficult. In a later analysis, HLA-associated TCR beta chains showed more clonal expansion and lower generation probabilities than non-associated chains that were equally common. According to a later analysis, parvovirus B19, influenza, CMV and Epstein-Barr virus appeared linked to several top co-occurrence clusters. The authors suggested that the approach could potentially be extended to other disease states and immunological phenotypes. In vitro tests confirmed that a few of the cytomegalovirus-associated TCR beta chains recognize cytomegalovirus antigens. An earlier analysis of around 540 of the donors showed that most TCR beta V segments appeared in productive rearrangements either about 90% or about 30% of the time, which broadly matched IMGT annotations. A further reported finding was that TCR beta sequences accurately predicted the HLA-A and HLA-B alleles for most subjects in the first cohort. Because HLA typing was unavailable for some donors at each locus, only the typed subset was used in association tests. The study gave a list of under 200 TCR beta chains associated with cytomegalovirus. Correlated functional status among segregating V segments might reflect linkage disequilibrium, but an unknown experimental factor could not be ruled out. Compared with the roughly 720-donor mean, donors in an Asian-associated ancestry cluster had fewer N-insertions in productive TCRs, according to a later genetic analysis. CMV serostatus was the only immune exposure information available for the cohort.

Counted from cysteine to phenylalanine, this CDR3 has 17 amino acids. Just the 51-base CDR3 DNA is kept, in frame starting at base 1. According to the germline V gene, CDR1 reads MRHNA and CDR2 reads SNTAGT. At the junction V is shortened by 0 bases and J by 1 base; bases outside the gene matches: 2. In total, approximately 700 healthy bone marrow donors made up the cohort. At the time of sampling, all cohort members were nominally healthy, though unrecorded immune exposures were likely present. The donor was CMV seropositive and belonged to the group of more than 250 seropositive cohort members. Each donor provided a peripheral blood sample, and peripheral blood mononuclear cells were used for TCR beta sequencing. The Qiagen DNeasy Blood Extraction Kit was used to extract genomic DNA from the blood cell samples. As for this clone: It has no known antigen specificity. No per-base quality is available; no much larger clone lies one base away.

Preparation of the library involved the immunoSEQ multiplex PCR assay. For the multiplex PCR, a mixture combining 60 forward primers for TCR Vbeta segments and 13 reverse primers for TCR Jbeta segments was used. Amplification of the CDR3 region of rearranged TCR beta genes was performed with a multiplex PCR assay on genomic DNA. On the Illumina HiSeq System, the amplified TCR beta libraries were sequenced as 87-base-pair reads. Under the source paper's analysis protocol: Across the roughly 600 repertoires, a later analysis counted 75 million to 90 million unique TCR beta chains, 9 million to 14 million of which were shared by at least two donors. Raw reads were error-corrected and collapsed into unique sequences with a nearest-neighbor algorithm that merged closely related sequences to remove PCR and sequencing errors. CDR3 sequences were aligned to IMGT reference sequences to assign V, D and J gene segments. For a sequence to be retained, a match of at least six nucleotides to both a V gene segment and a J gene segment was required. Rearrangements were called productive when the CDR3 lacked stop codons and stayed in frame with V and J; all others were non-productive. Following IMGT convention, CDR3 was defined as the stretch from the second conserved V-encoded cysteine to the conserved J-encoded phenylalanine. In an earlier analysis of approximately 590 of the donors, sequences lacking an unambiguous match to a single V gene segment were excluded. In an earlier analysis of 587 of the donors, V segments were called functional above 56.7% productive rearrangements and were called segregating when the between-donor standard deviation exceeded 5%. A statistical classification framework was developed to diagnose cytomegalovirus status using the catalog of TCR beta chain sequences. V and J gene assignment, in a later analysis, came from comparing TCR nucleotide sequences with IMGT/GENE-DB human TR gene sequences. Using the TCRdist pipeline, a later analysis assigned CDR3 sequences along with most-parsimonious VDJ recombination scenarios. In a later analysis, each TCR beta chain was defined by its CDR3 amino acid sequence together with its V-gene family, and reads without a unique V-gene family were excluded. As a way to deal with suspected cross-contamination and a sequencing artifact, a later analysis dropped 500 to 700 nucleotide sequences that were highly shared and had low generation probability. A later analysis calculated a clonal expansion index for each public chain from normalized within-repertoire ranks of inferred template counts. In a later analysis, generation probabilities were computed with a VDJ recombination model fitted to out-of-frame rearrangements, and the resulting probabilities were checked against IGoR. Hypergeometric tests were used in a later analysis to score TCR-TCR, TCR-HLA and TCR-CMV co-occurrence, with a repertoire-size bias correction applied to the TCR pairs. False discovery rates were estimated in a later analysis by permuting HLA or CMV assignments 20 times. In a later analysis, co-occurring TCRs were grouped using DBSCAN, with TCRdist sequence similarity added in when clustering inside HLA-allele-positive subsets. Repertoires with fewer than 30,000 or more than 120,000 public chains, plus five repertoires with anomalous nucleotide sharing, were excluded from co-occurrence clustering. What TCRdb holds here is the immuneACCESS table cut down to in-frame rearrangements. Part of the clones is not present; checked against another copy, under half of the missing clones reflect an unresolved V gene, and the others are unexplained. The D gene and trimming were derived from the DNA, and the V and J assignments and clone size from that table. The sample yields fewer than 120,000 clones; 76% were counted once. Clones ranked in the top ten supply 13% of the sample.

This receptor chain uses TRBV6-4 and TRBJ2-2; 10 of the junction bases match TRBD2. Sequencing was done on a sample of PBMCs. The TCR sequence derives from a man aged 25 to 45 in good health and CMV-seropositive. The nucleotides read TGTGCCAGCAGTGACTCGGGGACTAGCGAGAACACCGGGGAGCTGTTTTTT. This gives the protein CASSDSGTSENTGELFF.